A selection of T cell receptor beta chains follows, all from one sample in a study of vaccination effects on CD4 cells after COVID-19. TCRdb's copy holds only in-frame clones and misses some; the assay was immunoSEQ multiplex PCR. This table holds more than 40,000 clones, roughly 76% found once. The antigens of these receptors remain unknown. The sequenced sample was CD4+ T cells from PBMCs cultured with HCoV-OC43 spike peptides, obtained before COVID-19 vaccination. The receptors shown here come from a human donor who received a COVID-19 vaccine. The CDR3 runs from the conserved cysteine through the conserved F or W. The order of the fields is clone size, D gene, V gene, J gene, CDR3 DNA, CDR3 protein. A D gene is named only where the DNA matches it firmly. Clone size is shown for a subset of rows, as once, few, many or a class of expanded clone.

>once|TRBD1|TRBV30|TRBJ1-1
TGTGCCTGGAGGGAGACAGGGGTTAGGACTGAAGCTTTCTTT
CAWRETGVRTEAFF
>.|.|TRBV7-2|TRBJ2-7
TGTGCCAGCAGCTTAGTCGGGGGCCGAGAGCAGTACTTC
CASSLVGGREQYF
>few|TRBD1|TRBV7-2|TRBJ1-5
TGTGCCAGCAGCTACAACAGGGGGCTCAATCAGCCCCAGCATTTT
CASSYNRGLNQPQHF
>.|.|TRBV5-8|TRBJ1-6
TGTGCCAGCAGTCCGGGGTCCTATAATTCACCCCTCCACTTT
CASSPGSYNSPLHF
>few|.|TRBV27|TRBJ1-1
TGTGCCAGCAGTTCTCGGGGGAGCACTGAAGCTTTCTTT
CASSSRGSTEAFF
>.|.|TRBV3-1/TRBV3-2|TRBJ1-3
TGTGCCAGCAGCCAAGATCGAAACACCATATATTTT
CASSQDRNTIYF
>.|TRBD1|TRBV6-1|TRBJ1-2
TGTGCCAGCAGTGAAGCCGTAGGGGGCAGGTCATATGGCTACACCTTC
CASSEAVGGRSYGYTF
>few|TRBD2|TRBV5-1|TRBJ2-3
TGCGCCAGCAGCCCGGGGACTAGCGGGGCTTCCATTACGCAGTATTTT
CASSPGTSGASITQYF
>.|TRBD1|TRBV19|TRBJ1-2
TGTGCCAGTAGTATTCGGGACAGTAGGGGCTACACCTTC
CASSIRDSRGYTF
>once|TRBD2|TRBV5-1|TRBJ2-3
TGCGCCAGCAGCTTGGGGGGGACTAGCGGCACAGATACGCAGTATTTT
CASSLGGTSGTDTQYF
>.|TRBD1|TRBV7-2|TRBJ2-2
TGTGCCAGCAGCCAAAGGGGCCGGACAGGGGTGAACACCGGGGAGCTGTTTTTT
CASSQRGRTGVNTGELFF
>.|TRBD1|TRBV5-1|TRBJ1-5
TGCGCCAGCAGGCCCGGGACAGGGGATCAGCCCCAGCATTTT
CASRPGTGDQPQHF
>.|TRBD2|TRBV3-1/TRBV3-2|TRBJ2-4
TGTGCCAGCAGCGGGGCTAGCGGGAGTGGCCAAAACATTCAGTACTTC
CASSGASGSGQNIQYF
>.|TRBD2|TRBV28|TRBJ2-1
TGTGCCAGCAGTAGGAGCGGGGCTTTTTACAATGAGCAGTTCTTC
CASSRSGAFYNEQFF
>.|TRBD1|TRBV5-1|TRBJ2-1
TGCGCCAGCAGCTGGACGCGACAGGGGTATGAGCAGTTCTTC
CASSWTRQGYEQFF
>few|TRBD1|TRBV5-4|TRBJ1-1
TGTGCCAGCAGCCCTCGGGACAGGTTGAACACTGAAGCTTTCTTT
CASSPRDRLNTEAFF
>.|.|TRBV19|TRBJ1-1
TGTGCCAGTAGTACAGTAATGAACACTGAAGCTTTCTTT
CASSTVMNTEAFF
>few|.|TRBV7-9|TRBJ2-1
TGTGCCAGCAGCTTAGCGACTTACAATGAGCAGTTCTTC
CASSLATYNEQFF
>.|.|TRBV14|TRBJ2-1
TGTGCCAGCAGCGACTTGTTTAATGAGCAGTTCTTC
CASSDLFNEQFF
>few|.|TRBV7-2|TRBJ1-5
TGTGCCAGCAGCCCGGACGGACTAAGCAATCAGCCCCAGCATTTT
CASSPDGLSNQPQHF
>few|.|TRBV4-1|TRBJ2-1
TGCGCCAGCAGCCAAGACGCAGGGGAAGCCTACAATGAGCAGTTCTTC
CASSQDAGEAYNEQFF
>many|.|TRBV11-2|TRBJ1-3
TGTGCCAGCAGCTTGGAGCCCTCTGGAAACACCATATATTTT
CASSLEPSGNTIYF
>.|.|TRBV30|TRBJ1-2
TGTGCCTACGGGCGCGGGACCGCCTACACCTTC
CAYGRGTAYTF
>.|.|TRBV15|TRBJ1-1
TGTGCCACCAGCAGGGTGGACACTGAAGCTTTCTTT
CATSRVDTEAFF
>.|.|TRBV2|TRBJ1-6
TGTGCCAGCAGTGAAAGCAGGGCCCAATCACCCCTCCACTTT
CASSESRAQSPLHF
>once|TRBD2|TRBV6-5|TRBJ2-1
TGTGCCAGCAGCTACAGGGACGGGACTAGGGATGAGCAGTTCTTC
CASSYRDGTRDEQFF
>.|.|TRBV5-1|TRBJ2-2
TGCGCCAGCAGCCCCTCACTCAGGGGGAACACCGGGGAGCTGTTTTTT
CASSPSLRGNTGELFF
>.|.|TRBV2|TRBJ1-4
TGTGCCAGCAGAGGGGTTAATGAAAAACTGTTTTTT
CASRGVNEKLFF
>.|.|TRBV29-1|TRBJ2-2
TGCAGCGTTGGGGCGGTCGGCGGGGAGCTGTTTTTT
CSVGAVGGELFF
>few|.|TRBV4-3|TRBJ1-6
TGCGCCAGCAGCCAAGAAATAACGGGGAATTCACCCCTCCACTTT
CASSQEITGNSPLHF
>.|TRBD2|TRBV7-9|TRBJ2-2
TGTGCCAGCAGCCAGACTAGCGGGGGCCTGAACACCGGGGAGCTGTTTTTT
CASSQTSGGLNTGELFF
>few|.|TRBV7-2|TRBJ2-7
TGTGCCAGCAGCTTTGGGGGGGGGCCCTACGAGCAGTACTTC
CASSFGGGPYEQYF
>.|.|TRBV6-2/TRBV6-3|TRBJ2-5
TGTGCCAGCAGCCCTGAAGAAGAGACCCAGTACTTC
CASSPEEETQYF
>.|.|TRBV18|TRBJ2-7
TGTGCCAGCTCACCCGACAGGAACGCCTACGAGCAGTACTTC
CASSPDRNAYEQYF